These 26 T cell receptor beta chains were sequenced from one sample in a study of blood T cell repertoires in COVID-19. Sequencing was performed with immunoSEQ multiplex PCR; in TCRdb, only in-frame clones are kept and a portion is missing. The table has over 150,000 clones, roughly 83% seen once. Sequencing was performed on peripheral blood. The receptor source for this set is a woman aged 55 to 70 with acute or convalescent COVID-19.

In this sample, this clone turned up once. The chain couples TRBV7-9 to TRBJ1-2; D gene ambiguous. The germline CDR1 and CDR2 sequences are SEHNR and FQNEAQ (reference sequence). V lost 5 bases, J lost 5 bases, and 9 bases lay in between. This CDR3 is 12 amino acids long. Written as DNA, the CDR3 is TGTGCCAGCAGCGAACAGCAGTATGGCTACACCTTC. Its protein product is CASSEQQYGYTF.

The rearrangement links TRBV12-3 or TRBV12-4 to TRBJ1-5; D ambiguous. V lost 0 bases and J lost 6, with 6 bases in between. The CDR3 is made up of 13 amino acids. The CDR3 bases are TGTGCCAGCAGTTTAGCGGGGAGTCAGCCCCAGCATTTT. This encodes CASSLAGSQPQHF.

The chain links TRBV3-1 (or the pseudogene TRBV3-2) to TRBJ2-5; TRBD1 matches at 7 bases. CDR3 length: 15 residues. Per germline, CDR1 LGHDT and CDR2 YNNKEL (reference sequence). V was pared by 2 bases and J by 2 bases, with 5 bases of the junction left unmatched. CDR3 sequence (DNA): TGTGCCAGCAGCCAAAGGGGGCCCCGACAAGAGACCCAGTACTTC. Amino acid sequence: CASSQRGPRQETQYF.

Details on this clone: One junction end does not reproduce the germline sequence, and a read error may be involved. The V gene is TRBV6-4, the J gene TRBJ1-1; D unresolved. Germline loops: CDR1 MRHNA, CDR2 SNTAGT. The CDR3 is 10 residues long. The CDR3 spells CASSDSEAFF. The CDR3 region has the DNA TGTGCCAGCAGTGACTCTGAGGCTTTCTTT.

CDR3: CASRSDRQYGYTF. The CDR3 DNA follows: TGTGCCAGCCGCTCGGACAGACAATATGGCTACACCTTC. The chain joins TRBV25-1 to TRBJ1-2, with TRBD1 as a possible D gene (6 bases). The length of the CDR3 is 13 residues. CDR1 and CDR2 (germline): MGHDK, SYGVNS. Trimming left V 8 bases short and J 5 bases short, with 15 bases between.

V usage is TRBV4-1 and J usage is TRBJ2-6; D remains unclear. CDR1 MGHRA and CDR2 YSYEKL come from the germline V gene. The CDR3 is made up of 16 amino acids. V gave up 3 bases and J gave up 0 bases, with 9 bases separating them. CDR3 region: CASSHVWSSGANVLTF. The CDR3 DNA sequence: TGCGCCAGCAGCCATGTGTGGAGCTCTGGGGCCAACGTCCTGACTTTC.

The chain employs TRBV28 and TRBJ1-1, with a weak D call TRBD1 (6 bases). The CDR3 covers 14 residues. Germline values: CDR1 MDHEN, CDR2 SYDVKM. V shed 8 bases and J shed 1 base, with 14 bases lying between them. CDR3 sequence reads: CASPPVGGNTEAFF. The CDR3 bases are TGTGCCAGCCCCCCCGTAGGGGGGAACACTGAAGCTTTCTTT.

J is TRBJ2-2 and V is TRBV5-1; the match to TRBD1 covers 9 bases. CDR1 and CDR2 (germline): SGHRS, YFSETQ. Trimming at V came to 2 bases and at J to 3 bases, leaving 5 bases not matched to a gene. The CDR3 extends over 16 amino acids. The CDR3 spells CASSLTGGDYTGELFF. The CDR3 DNA reads as TGCGCCAGCAGCTTAACAGGGGGCGATTACACCGGGGAGCTGTTTTTT. The whole variable domain, filled in from reference TRBV5-1 and TRBJ2-2, reads KAGVTQTPRYLIKTRGQQVTLSCSPISGHRSVSWYQQTPGQGLQFLFEYFSETQRNKGNFPGRFSGRQFSNSRSEMNVSTLELGDSALYLCASSLTGGDYTGELFFGEGSRLTVL.

J is TRBJ1-2 and V is TRBV5-1; D is ambiguous. The ends were cut back, 0 bases at V and 0 bases at J, with 9 bases in the middle. The CDR3 runs 15 residues. Germline CDR1 and CDR2: SGHRS and YFSETQ. The CDR3 sequence: CASSLDLRANYGYTF. The DNA of the CDR3 is TGCGCCAGCAGCTTGGACCTGAGGGCTAACTATGGCTACACCTTC.

This clone showed up just a few times. This rearrangement joins TRBV11-2 to TRBJ1-4; D might be TRBD1 (6 bases). The length of the CDR3 is 14 residues. The germline V and J ends were trimmed by 5 bases and 13 bases, with 20 bases remaining between them. The germline V gene encodes CDR1 SGHAT and CDR2 FQNNGV. This chain's CDR3 is CASSPSQGSFILFF. The CDR3 DNA reads TGTGCCAGCAGCCCCTCACAGGGTAGTTTTATACTGTTTTTT.

The chain uses TRBV5-1 and TRBJ2-1; unclear D gene. The V end was cut by 0 bases, the J end by 0 bases, with 7 bases between. CDR1 is SGHRS, CDR2 YFSETQ, per germline. This CDR3 is built from 15 residues. This chain's CDR3 is CASSLVPGSYNEQFF. CDR3 DNA sequence: TGCGCCAGCAGCTTGGTCCCGGGCTCCTACAATGAGCAGTTCTTC.

The chain recombines TRBV6-5 with TRBJ2-7; a weak D match, TRBD1 (6 bases). The ends were cut back, 5 bases at V and 3 bases at J, with 17 bases in the middle. Germline V gives CDR1 MNHEY, CDR2 SVGAGI. CDR3 size: 15 residues. The CDR3 spells CASSPSGVLGYEQYF. CDR3 coding DNA: TGTGCCAGCAGTCCCTCAGGGGTCTTGGGCTACGAGCAGTACTTC.

This chain joins TRBV7-9 and TRBJ2-7; D may be TRBD1 (6 bases). The CDR3 is 15 residues long. The germline CDR1 and CDR2 sequences are SEHNR and FQNEAQ (reference sequence). With 1 base removed from V and 0 bases from J, the gap between germline ends came to 10 bases. The CDR3 nucleotides read TGTGCCAGCAGCTTAGGACAGGTGAGCTCCTACGAGCAGTACTTC. It translates to CASSLGQVSSYEQYF.

The rearrangement uses TRBV27 and TRBJ1-6; TRBD1 matches at 8 bases. V lost 8 bases to trimming and J lost 5 bases; unmatched junction nucleotides: 8. Per germline, CDR1 MNHEY and CDR2 SMNVEV (reference sequence). This CDR3 is built from 15 residues. The CDR3: CASWPGGSNNSPLHF. The DNA of the CDR3 is TGTGCCAGCTGGCCAGGGGGCTCTAATAATTCACCCCTCCACTTT.

V usage is TRBV7-3 and J usage is TRBJ2-3; 10 nucleotides line up with TRBD2. The junction had 2 bases not matched to a gene; V was cut back by 1 base and J by 1 base. The CDR3 is 16 amino acids. Germline loops: CDR1 SGHTA, CDR2 FQGTGA. In nucleotides, the CDR3 is TGTGCCAGCAGCTTAAATCTAGCGGGGGGCACAGATACGCAGTATTTT. Protein sequence: CASSLNLAGGTDTQYF. The variable domain in full, completed from reference TRBV7-3 and TRBJ2-3, reads GAGVSQTPSNKVTEKGKYVELRCDPISGHTALYWYRQSLGQGPEFLIYFQGTGAADDSGLPNDRFFAVRPEGSVSTLKIQRTERGDSAVYLCASSLNLAGGTDTQYFGPGTRLTVL.

The chain recombines TRBV9 with TRBJ1-4; TRBD1 matches 8 bases. CDR3 length: 14 residues. J was trimmed by 8 bases and V by 3 bases; bases with no gene match: 6. Germline assignment: CDR1 SGDLS and CDR2 YYNGEE. The CDR3 DNA reads as TGTGCCAGCAGCGCCGGACAGGGTGGCGAAAAACTGTTTTTT. Translated: CASSAGQGGEKLFF.

This chain connects TRBV6-6 to TRBJ1-1; no clear D gene. Germline V CDR1 and CDR2: MNHNY, SVGAGI (reference sequence). CDR3 length equals 15 residues. V was pared by 2 bases and J by 3 bases, with 13 bases between. In DNA, the CDR3 is TGTGCCAGCAGTTACCCACCGGGAGAAGACACTGAAGCTTTCTTT. It codes for CASSYPPGEDTEAFF.

This chain connects TRBV6-5 to TRBJ1-1; 7 nucleotides match TRBD1. With 5 bases clipped from V and 3 bases from J, the junction kept 9 bases outside the gene matches. From germline, CDR1 is MNHEY and CDR2 SVGAGI. The CDR3 consists of 15 residues. The CDR3 DNA is TGTGCCAGCAGTCCCAGGACAGGTTCGGACACTGAAGCTTTCTTT. Translating it yields CASSPRTGSDTEAFF.

The chain has TRBV2 and TRBJ1-3; the D gene is possibly TRBD1 (5 bases). The CDR3 totals 15 residues. The V end lost 2 bases, the J end lost 6 bases, and 14 bases lay between the germline ends. Germline V lookup: CDR1 SNHLY, CDR2 FYNNEI. CDR3 amino acids: CASSEQGPNSNTIYF. CDR3 in DNA: TGTGCCAGCAGTGAACAGGGTCCCAATTCAAACACCATATATTTT. The full variable domain, completed using reference TRBV2 and TRBJ1-3, is EPEVTQTPSHQVTQMGQEVILRCVPISNHLYFYWYRQILGQKVEFLVSFYNNEISEKSEIFDDQFSVERPDGSNFTLKIRSTKLEDSAMYFCASSEQGPNSNTIYFGEGSWLTVV.

This sequence joins TRBV11-2 and TRBJ2-7; D gene ambiguous. Per the germline V gene, CDR1 is SGHAT and CDR2 is FQNNGV. The CDR3 length is 14 residues. Trimming shortened V by 9 bases and J by 4 bases, and 19 bases separated the two germline ends. CDR3 residues: CASKTELNSYEQYF. In nucleotides, the CDR3 is TGTGCCAGTAAGACCGAACTAAATTCATACGAGCAGTACTTC.

The CDR3 loop reads CASSQDRGANQPQHF. The CDR3 DNA sequence: TGTGCCAGCAGCCAAGACAGGGGTGCCAATCAGCCCCAGCATTTT. This chain uses TRBV4-2 with TRBJ1-5; possibly TRBD1 for D (6 bases). Trimming removed 0 bases from V and 3 bases from J, with 9 bases in between. CDR3 size: 15 residues. Germline V gives CDR1 LGHNA, CDR2 YNFKEQ.

This chain joins TRBV5-1 and TRBJ2-7, with TRBD1 matching 7 bases. With V trimmed by 3 bases and J by 3 bases, 9 bases remained unmatched. This CDR3 spans 15 amino acids. Germline CDR1 is SGHRS and CDR2 is YFSETQ. The CDR3 is CASSSTQTGNYEQYV. The DNA for the CDR3 is TGCGCCAGCAGCTCCACCCAGACAGGGAACTACGAGCAGTACGTC.

This rearrangement joins TRBV30 to TRBJ1-6; 9 nucleotides line up with TRBD1. Germline CDR1 GTSNPN, CDR2 SVGIG (reference sequence). The CDR3 spans 15 residues. Losses at the gene ends were 4 bases for V and 9 bases for J; bases not matched to a gene: 10. The CDR3 region is CAWTEQGASTSPLHF. CDR3 in DNA: TGTGCCTGGACTGAACAGGGGGCCTCCACTTCACCCCTCCACTTT.

The chain links TRBV1 to TRBJ1-4; the table's TRBD1 call for D was not verified on the DNA. TRBV1 is tagged as a pseudogene. This CDR3 is built from 15 residues. CDR3 loop: CTNPTPQATNEKLFF. The DNA for the CDR3 is TGCACCAACCCCACCCCGCAGGCAACTAATGAAAAACTGTTTTTT.

This rearrangement joins TRBV12-3 or TRBV12-4 to TRBJ1-1; D is unresolved. Trimming cost V 6 bases and J 0 bases, with 5 bases left between them. CDR3 length: 12 residues. The CDR3 nucleotides read TGTGCCAGCAGGGAGATGAACACTGAAGCTTTCTTT. Translation: CASREMNTEAFF.

This chain uses TRBV27 with TRBJ2-5; 9 nucleotides align to TRBD2. The CDR3 contains 15 residues. The germline gives CDR1 MNHEY, CDR2 SMNVEV (reference sequence). J gave up 5 bases and V 1 base, and 5 bases lay outside the gene matches. The DNA of the CDR3 is TGTGCCAGCAGTTTATATAGCGGGGGTTTGGAGACCCAGTACTTC. Its protein product is CASSLYSGGLETQYF.